This T cell receptor (beta chain) was found in a study of T-cell reconstitution after alpha-beta-depleted transplantation in children (dated by TCRdb to the mid-2010s). Background on the whole study: Using TCR repertoire profiling, the study followed T-cell immune reconstitution in a quantitative way in children after TCRalphabeta/CD19-depleted allogeneic hematopoietic cell transplantation.

Sample treatment or condition, as interpreted from the label and publication: allogeneic hematopoietic cell transplantation with graft depleted of TCRalphabeta T cells and CD19 B cells. The children who served as transplant recipients had been given grafts of TCRalphabeta/CD19-depleted allogeneic hematopoietic cells. This clonotype was observed once. Its antigen has not been determined. No much larger clone exists at a distance of one base, and base qualities are not known. Resting on one read, the evidence is weak. Points the paper makes about the study in general: Over the following months the frequencies of hyperexpanded clones went down, and after one year T-cell counts and TCRbeta diversity were mostly credited to newly produced T cells. Apparently early alphabetaT-cell count recovery about two months after transplant reportedly relied on only several hundred rapidly expanded clones derived from non-depleted graft cells. In some patients, high TCRbeta diversity at day 60 was attributed to recipient T cells and intrathymic progenitors that had survived conditioning.

To prepare the library, PCR was applied. Sequencer: Illumina HiSeq 2500. To normalize quantification of the TCRbeta repertoire, the TCR libraries were built with molecular barcoding that relied on unique molecular identifiers. Starting from the raw public reads, TCRdb applied fastp trimming at Q25, assembled clones with MiXCR and retained in-frame beta chains. CDR3 protein duplicates are merged, each entry listing the most common genes and DNA. Counted in this sample were about 600,000 distinct CDR3 sequences; around 23% of them appeared once. The biggest ten clones account for roughly an eighth of the sample. The source was PBMCs, mostly from graft donor cells, collected 360 days after TCRalphabeta/CD19-depleted stem cell transplant. This receptor was obtained from a boy in the first two years of life who had a stem cell transplant for acute myeloid leukemia, so the T cells may come from the graft donor.

The CDR3 protein: CASSQDTQTGQETQYF. In nucleotides, the sequence is TGTGCCAGCAGCCAAGATACCCAGACAGGGCAAGAGACCCAGTACTTC. This receptor chain uses TRBV3-1 and TRBJ2-5; 7 middle bases align to TRBD1. Trimming takes 0 bases off V and 2 bases off J; junction bases not matched to a gene: 6. The germline V gene (reference sequence) yields LGHDT for CDR1 and YNNKEL for CDR2. Its CDR3 holds 16 amino acids, cysteine through phenylalanine. The only DNA kept is the CDR3, 48 bases in frame from the first base.